Included here is one T cell receptor (beta chain) sequence, with context. This clone has only one observation. This receptor's antigen is unknown. Within one base of it there is no much larger clone, and no base qualities were kept. This entry belongs to a study of blood T cell repertoires in COVID-19 (dated by TCRdb to 2020 to 2021). Concerning the study at large: Samples from collaborators originated in the United States, Italy and Spain and spanned both the acute and convalescent phases of COVID-19. The material from the prospective study consisted of cDNA or gDNA derived from T cells, B-cell-depleted T cells, or PBMCs. Subjects who had been exposed to COVID-19, were actively infected with it, or had recovered from it provided the deeply sampled blood TCRbeta repertoires that made up the dataset. The repertoires were released in a freely available public database intended as a resource for research on the immune response to SARS-CoV-2. Samples came from the ongoing ImmuneRACE study (first 160 participants) plus 1,254 subjects from 6 global collaborators. Nearly every sample came with metadata listing a de-identified subject ID, COVID-19 status, age in years and sex. Where available, HLA class I and class II types were taken from metadata supplied by the sample provider and were not determined by assay-based typing. General study outcomes and caveats: The amount of clinical and demographic metadata varied by source and participant and was provided uncurated.

The immunoSEQ Assay, a bias-controlled multiplex PCR, was used to amplify TCRbeta CDR3 regions from genomic DNA. In the original analysis: The number of nucleated cells in each sample was estimated from the amplification of reference gene primers within the assay. To quantify the absolute abundance of each unique TCRbeta CDR3 rearrangement, sequence reads were collapsed and filtered. Productive Simpson clonality was computed per sample as the square root of Simpson's diversity index over productive rearrangements. Imported from immuneACCESS, the table was reduced by TCRdb to in-frame sequences with V and J called. These copies leave out some clones; in studies compared against another copy, an unresolved V gene accounts for under half, and the cause of the remainder is not known. The V and J calls and clone size are taken from that table; D and trimming were inferred from the DNA. Recorded for this sample are roughly 210,000 clones; 88% of them occurred a single time. Over 1.5% of the sample is taken by the ten largest.

The V end loses 5 bases and the J end loses 6 bases, and a stretch of 10 bases separates them. Counted from cysteine to phenylalanine, this CDR3 has 12 amino acids. Of all the DNA, just the CDR3 is kept, 36 bases in frame from base 1. CDR1 and CDR2 were assigned from the germline V gene as MDHEN and SYDVKM. Whole blood was collected in K2EDTA tubes by collaborating institutions according to the institutions' own protocols. For TCRbeta analysis, collaborators shipped samples in one of three forms: frozen whole blood, isolated PBMCs, or DNA extracted from either of those sample types. Rearrangement joined TRBV28 to TRBJ2-5; matching of 5 bases hints at TRBD1 as the D gene. The source is a man in his sixties or seventies with acute or convalescent COVID-19. The sample consisted of peripheral blood. The nucleotide sequence is TGTGCCAGCAGTAGGGGTGGGAAGACCCAGTACTTC. Protein translation: CASSRGGKTQYF. Where the CDR3 stops, the reference TRBV28 and TRBJ2-5 genes take over; the full variable domain is DVKVTQSSRYLVKRTGEKVFLECVQDMDHENMFWYRQDPGLGLRLIYFSYDVKMKEKGDIPEGYSVSREKKERFSLILESASTNQTSMYLCASSRGGKTQYFGPGTRLLVL.